The source of this TCR beta chain is a study of shared clonotypes between healthy human individuals. Clones were sequenced by immunoSEQ multiplex PCR, and TCRdb holds only the in-frame ones, with some missing. The sample lists around 370,000 clones; roughly 96% were seen once. The CDR3 extends over 16 amino acids. Germline V gene lookup returns CDR1 MGHDK and CDR2 SYGVNS. J lost 3 bases, V lost 4 bases, and 6 bases had no gene match. The sequencing input was memory CD8+ T cells sorted from blood. The subset here: CD45RO+ cells pooled with CCR7-negative TemRA cells. This receptor was obtained from a young man in good health. The chain employs TRBV25-1 and TRBJ2-6; 7 positions match TRBD1. The CDR3 nucleotides are TGTGCCAGCAGTGGGACAGGTTTTTTTGGGGCCAACGTCCTGACTTTC. Translated, it gives CASSGTGFFGANVLTF. The whole variable domain, filled in from reference TRBV25-1 and TRBJ2-6, reads EADIYQTPRYLVIGTGKKITLECSQTMGHDKMYWYQQDPGMELHLIHYSYGVNSTEKGDLSSESTVSRIRTEHFPLTLESARPSHTSQYLCASSGTGFFGANVLTFGAGSRLTVL.